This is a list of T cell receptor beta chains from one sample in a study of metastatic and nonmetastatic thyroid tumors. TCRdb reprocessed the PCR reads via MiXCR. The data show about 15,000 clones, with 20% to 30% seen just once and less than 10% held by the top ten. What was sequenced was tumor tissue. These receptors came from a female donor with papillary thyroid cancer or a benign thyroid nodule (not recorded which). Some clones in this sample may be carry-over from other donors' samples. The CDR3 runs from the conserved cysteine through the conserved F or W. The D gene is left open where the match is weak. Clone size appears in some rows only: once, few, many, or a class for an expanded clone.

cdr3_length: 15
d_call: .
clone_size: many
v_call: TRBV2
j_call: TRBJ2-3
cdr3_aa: CASMGAGVSTDTQYF
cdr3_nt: TGTGCCAGCATGGGGGCAGGGGTTAGCACAGATACGCAGTATTTT

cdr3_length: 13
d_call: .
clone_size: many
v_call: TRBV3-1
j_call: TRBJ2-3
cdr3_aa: CASRPSASDTQYF
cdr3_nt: TGTGCCAGCAGGCCTAGCGCCTCAGATACGCAGTATTTT

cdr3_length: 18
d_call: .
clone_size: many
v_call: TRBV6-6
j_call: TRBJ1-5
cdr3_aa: CASNPRVRPGASNQPQHF
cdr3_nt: TGTGCCAGCAACCCGCGGGTGCGTCCGGGGGCGAGCAATCAGCCCCAGCATTTT

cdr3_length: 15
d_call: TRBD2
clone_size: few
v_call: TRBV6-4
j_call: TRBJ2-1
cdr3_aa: CAGSVSSGALNDQFF
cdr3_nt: TGTGCCGGCAGTGTGTCGAGCGGGGCTCTTAATGATCAGTTCTTC

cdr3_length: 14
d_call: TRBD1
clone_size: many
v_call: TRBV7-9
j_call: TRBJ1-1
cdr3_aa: CASRGTAQNTEAFF
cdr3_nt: TGTGCCAGCAGGGGGACAGCGCAGAACACTGAAGCTTTCTTT

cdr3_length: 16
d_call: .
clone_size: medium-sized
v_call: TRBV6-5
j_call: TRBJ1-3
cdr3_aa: CASSIHPTISGNTIYF
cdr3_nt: TGTGCCAGCAGTATACATCCGACTATCTCTGGAAACACCATATATTTT

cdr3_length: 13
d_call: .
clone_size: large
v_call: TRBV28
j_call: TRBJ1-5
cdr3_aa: CASREGGNQPQHF
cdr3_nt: TGTGCCAGCAGGGAGGGAGGCAATCAGCCCCAGCATTTT

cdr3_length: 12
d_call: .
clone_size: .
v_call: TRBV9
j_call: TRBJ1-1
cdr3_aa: CASGQGSTEAFF
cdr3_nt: TGTGCCAGCGGCCAGGGGAGCACTGAAGCTTTCTTT

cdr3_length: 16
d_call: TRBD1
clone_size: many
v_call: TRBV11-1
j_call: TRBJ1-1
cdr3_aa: CASSFATGGSDTEAFF
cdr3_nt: TGTGCCAGCAGCTTCGCGACAGGGGGCTCTGACACTGAAGCTTTCTTT

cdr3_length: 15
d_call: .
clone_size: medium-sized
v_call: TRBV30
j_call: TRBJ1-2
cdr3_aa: CAWSRPTTANYGYTF
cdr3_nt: TGTGCCTGGAGCCGCCCCACGACAGCCAACTATGGCTACACCTTC

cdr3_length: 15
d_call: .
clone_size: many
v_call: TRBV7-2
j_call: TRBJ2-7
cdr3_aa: CASSLGPAATYEQYF
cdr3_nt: TGTGCCAGCAGCCTAGGGCCCGCGGCTACCTACGAGCAGTACTTC

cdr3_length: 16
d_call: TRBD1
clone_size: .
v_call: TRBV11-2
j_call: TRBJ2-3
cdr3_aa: CASSPGQLVGSDTQYF
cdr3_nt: TGTGCCAGCAGCCCGGGACAGCTGGTCGGGTCTGATACGCAGTATTTT

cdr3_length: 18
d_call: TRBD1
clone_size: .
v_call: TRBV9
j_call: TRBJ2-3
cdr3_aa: CASSGQGRPPQFTDTQYF
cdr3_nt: TGTGCCAGCAGCGGACAGGGACGCCCCCCCCAGTTTACAGATACGCAGTATTTT

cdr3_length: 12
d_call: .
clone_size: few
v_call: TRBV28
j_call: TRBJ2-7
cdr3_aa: CASSLFFYEQYF
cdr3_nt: TGTGCCAGCAGTTTGTTTTTCTACGAGCAGTACTTC

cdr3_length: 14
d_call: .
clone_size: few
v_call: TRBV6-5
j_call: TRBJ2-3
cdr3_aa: CASSYKVESDTQYF
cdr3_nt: TGTGCCAGCAGTTACAAGGTAGAGTCAGATACGCAGTATTTT

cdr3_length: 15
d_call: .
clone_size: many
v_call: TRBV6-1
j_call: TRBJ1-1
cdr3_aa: CASSERGIGRTEAFF
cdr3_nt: TGTGCCAGCAGTGAGCGGGGAATCGGGAGGACTGAAGCTTTCTTT

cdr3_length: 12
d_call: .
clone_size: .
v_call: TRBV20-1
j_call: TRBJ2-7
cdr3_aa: CSATDSTYEHYF
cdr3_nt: TGCAGTGCCACCGATAGTACCTACGAGCATTACTTC

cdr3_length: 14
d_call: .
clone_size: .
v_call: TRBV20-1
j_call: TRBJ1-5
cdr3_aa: CSASTAWAGPTQHF
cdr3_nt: TGCAGTGCTAGCACGGCATGGGCAGGGCCCACTCAGCATTTT

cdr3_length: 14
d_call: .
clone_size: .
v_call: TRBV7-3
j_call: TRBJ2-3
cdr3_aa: CASSEVQGWDTQYF
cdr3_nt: TGTGCCAGCAGCGAGGTACAGGGATGGGATACGCAGTATTTT

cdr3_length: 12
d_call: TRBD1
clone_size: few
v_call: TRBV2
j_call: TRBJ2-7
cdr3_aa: CASDRGVYEQYF
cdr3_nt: TGTGCCAGCGACAGGGGGGTCTACGAGCAGTACTTC

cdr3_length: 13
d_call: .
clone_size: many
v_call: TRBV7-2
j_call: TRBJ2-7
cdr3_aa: CASSLGRPSEQYF
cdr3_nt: TGTGCCAGCAGCTTAGGGCGGCCCTCTGAGCAGTACTTC

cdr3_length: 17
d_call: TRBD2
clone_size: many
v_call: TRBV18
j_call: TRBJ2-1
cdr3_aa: CASSLTSGGGSYNEQFF
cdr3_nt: TGTGCCAGCTCACTGACTAGCGGGGGGGGCTCCTACAATGAGCAGTTCTTC

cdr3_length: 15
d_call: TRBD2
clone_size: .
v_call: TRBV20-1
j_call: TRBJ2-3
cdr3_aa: CSARMTSGIADTQYF
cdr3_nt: TGCAGTGCTAGGATGACTAGCGGGATTGCGGATACGCAGTATTTT

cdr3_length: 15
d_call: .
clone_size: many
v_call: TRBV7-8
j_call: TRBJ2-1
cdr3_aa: CASSPFARSSNGQFF
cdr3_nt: TGTGCCAGCAGCCCTTTTGCACGCAGCTCCAATGGGCAGTTCTTC

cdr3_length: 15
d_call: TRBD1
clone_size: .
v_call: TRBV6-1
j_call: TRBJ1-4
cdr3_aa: CASSRGTGRCEKLFF
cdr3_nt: TGTGCCAGCAGTCGCGGGACAGGCCGATGTGAAAAACTGTTTTTT

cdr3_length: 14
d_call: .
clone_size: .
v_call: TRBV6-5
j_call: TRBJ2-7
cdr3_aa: CANSYDRPSRDQYF
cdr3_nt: TGTGCCAACAGCTACGACAGACCCTCTAGGGATCAGTACTTC

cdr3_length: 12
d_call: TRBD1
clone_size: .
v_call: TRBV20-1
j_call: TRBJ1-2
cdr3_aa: CSASRDRVDYTF
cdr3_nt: TGCAGTGCTAGTCGCGACAGGGTCGACTACACCTTC

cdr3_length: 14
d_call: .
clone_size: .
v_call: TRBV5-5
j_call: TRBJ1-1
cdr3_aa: CASTRGGVGTEAFF
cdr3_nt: TGTGCCAGCACCCGGGGAGGGGTTGGGACTGAAGCTTTCTTT

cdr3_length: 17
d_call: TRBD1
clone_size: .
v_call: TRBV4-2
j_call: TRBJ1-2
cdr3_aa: CASSQVDLSKGALGYTF
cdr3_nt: TGTGCCAGCAGCCAAGTAGATTTGAGTAAGGGGGCGCTCGGCTACACCTTC

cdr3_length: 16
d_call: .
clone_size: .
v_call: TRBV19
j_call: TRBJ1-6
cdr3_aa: CASSTPPGQGWFALHF
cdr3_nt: TGTGCCAGTAGTACTCCTCCGGGGCAGGGCTGGTTCGCCCTCCACTTT

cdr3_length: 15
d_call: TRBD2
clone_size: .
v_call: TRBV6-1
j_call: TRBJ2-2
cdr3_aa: CASRGSGTNTGELFF
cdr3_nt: TGTGCCAGCAGAGGAAGCGGGACGAACACCGGGGAGCTGTTTTTT

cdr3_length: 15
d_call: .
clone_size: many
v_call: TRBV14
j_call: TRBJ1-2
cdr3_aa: CASSPLSWARDGYTF
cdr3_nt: TGTGCCAGCAGCCCGCTTAGCTGGGCGCGCGATGGCTACACCTTC

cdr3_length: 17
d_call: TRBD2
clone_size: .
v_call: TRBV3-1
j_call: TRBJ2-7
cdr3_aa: CASSRNSLAGDSYHQNF
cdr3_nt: TGTGCCAGCAGCCGTAACTCACTAGCGGGAGACTCCTACCACCAGAACTTC

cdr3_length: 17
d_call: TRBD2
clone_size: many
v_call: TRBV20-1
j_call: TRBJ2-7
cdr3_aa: CSASRLAGGPSSNEQYF
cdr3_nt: TGCAGTGCTAGCAGACTAGCGGGAGGGCCAAGTTCCAACGAGCAGTACTTC

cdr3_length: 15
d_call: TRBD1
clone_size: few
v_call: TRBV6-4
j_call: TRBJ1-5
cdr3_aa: CASSGTGGNNQPQHF
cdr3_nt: TGTGCCAGCAGTGGCACAGGGGGTAACAATCAGCCCCAGCATTTT

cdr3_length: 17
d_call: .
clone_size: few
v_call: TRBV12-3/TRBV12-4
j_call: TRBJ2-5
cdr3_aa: CASSLIPGRGKRETQYF
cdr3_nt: TGTGCCAGCAGTTTAATTCCGGGGCGCGGGAAACGAGAGACCCAGTACTTC

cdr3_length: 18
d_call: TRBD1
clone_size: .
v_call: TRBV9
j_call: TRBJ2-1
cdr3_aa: CASSVEDRTSAFYNEQFF
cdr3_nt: TGTGCCAGCAGCGTAGAGGACAGGACGAGCGCATTCTACAATGAGCAGTTCTTC

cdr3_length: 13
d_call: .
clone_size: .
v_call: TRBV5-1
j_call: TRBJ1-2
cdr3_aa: CASSIENNYGYTF
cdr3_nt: TGCGCCAGCAGCATAGAGAACAACTATGGCTACACCTTC

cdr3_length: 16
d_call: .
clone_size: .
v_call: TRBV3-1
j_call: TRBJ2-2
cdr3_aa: CASSQEAGRGTGELFF
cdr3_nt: TGTGCCAGCAGCCAAGAGGCGGGACGTGGGACCGGGGAGCTGTTTTTT

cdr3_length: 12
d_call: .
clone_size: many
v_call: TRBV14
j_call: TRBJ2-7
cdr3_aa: CASSLHRFEQYF
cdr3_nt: TGTGCCAGCAGCCTTCACAGGTTCGAGCAGTACTTC

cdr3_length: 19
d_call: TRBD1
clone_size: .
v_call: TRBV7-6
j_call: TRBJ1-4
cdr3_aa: CASSRKKTGGFDFNEKLSF
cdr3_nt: TGTGCCAGCAGCCGAAAAAAGACAGGGGGATTTGATTTTAATGAAAAACTGTCTTTT

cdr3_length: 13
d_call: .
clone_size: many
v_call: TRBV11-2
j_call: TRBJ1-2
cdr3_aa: CASSLDYDRGYTF
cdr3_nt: TGTGCCAGCAGCTTAGATTATGACAGGGGCTACACCTTC

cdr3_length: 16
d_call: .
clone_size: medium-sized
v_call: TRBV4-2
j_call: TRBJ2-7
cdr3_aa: CASSQDLGETSYEQYF
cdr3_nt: TGTGCCAGCAGCCAAGATTTAGGGGAGACATCCTACGAGCAGTACTTC

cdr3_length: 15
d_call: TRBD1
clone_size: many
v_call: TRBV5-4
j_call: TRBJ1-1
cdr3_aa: CATTTGGAMNTEAFF
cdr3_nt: TGTGCCACTACAACAGGGGGCGCGATGAACACTGAAGCTTTCTTT

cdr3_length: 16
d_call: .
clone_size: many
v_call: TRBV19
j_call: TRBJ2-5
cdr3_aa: CASSIKVSLYQETQYF
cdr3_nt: TGTGCCAGTAGTATTAAGGTGAGCCTGTACCAAGAGACCCAGTACTTC

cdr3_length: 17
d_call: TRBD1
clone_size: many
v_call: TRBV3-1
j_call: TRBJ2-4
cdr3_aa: CASSPNPGGRAKNIQYF
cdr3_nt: TGTGCCAGCAGCCCCAATCCAGGGGGTAGGGCCAAAAACATTCAGTACTTC